This T cell receptor (beta chain) was sequenced during a study of T cells in Graves' hyperthyroidism and ophthalmopathy. There were TCR beta CDR3 regions amplified from RNA transcripts. The HTBI set primed first-round TCR CDR3 RT-PCR. MiXCR was run by TCRdb on the multiplex PCR reads, yielding one entry per CDR3 protein. The sample contains 350,000 to 400,000 distinct CDR3 sequences, about 20% of which appear only once. Germline-derived CDR1 and CDR2 are MNHNS and SASEGT. CDR3 length: 15 residues. Trimming took 7 bases from V and 4 from J; bases not matched to a gene: 10. The chain uses TRBV6-1 and TRBJ1-2; the match to TRBD1 covers 9 bases. Input material: blood. The origin of this receptor is a woman between 18 and 30 years old with Graves' hyperthyroidism. The CDR3 region has the DNA TGTGCCAGCACCTCAACAGGGGGCGCAGCCTATGGCTACACCTTC. Protein product: CASTSTGGAAYGYTF.